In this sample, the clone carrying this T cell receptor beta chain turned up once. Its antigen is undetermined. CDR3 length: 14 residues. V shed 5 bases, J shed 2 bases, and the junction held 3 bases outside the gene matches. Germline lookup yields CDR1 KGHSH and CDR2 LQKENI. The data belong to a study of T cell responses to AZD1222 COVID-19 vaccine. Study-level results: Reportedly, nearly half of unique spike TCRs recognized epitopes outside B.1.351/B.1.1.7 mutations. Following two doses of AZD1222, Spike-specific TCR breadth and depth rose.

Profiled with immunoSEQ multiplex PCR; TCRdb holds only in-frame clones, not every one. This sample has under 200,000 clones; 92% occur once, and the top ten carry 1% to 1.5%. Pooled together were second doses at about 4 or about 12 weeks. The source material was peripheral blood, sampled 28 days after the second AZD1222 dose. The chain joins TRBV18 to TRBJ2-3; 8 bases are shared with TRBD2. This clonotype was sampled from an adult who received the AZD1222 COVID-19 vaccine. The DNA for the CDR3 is TGTGCCAGCTCAGCGGGAGGCCTCACAGATACGCAGTATTTT. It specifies CASSAGGLTDTQYF.